Listed below are T cell receptor beta chains from one sample, sequenced in a study of a mutant IDH1 vaccine in newly diagnosed glioma. Sequencing used immunoSEQ multiplex PCR; TCRdb keeps in-frame clones, though not all of them. The data show roughly 51,000 clones, 81% seen once. No antigen has been identified for these receptors. The starting material was PBMCs, obtained from a glioma patient whose treatment included an IDH1 peptide vaccine. The receptors stem from a man aged 25-45 years with glioma. Each CDR3 is given with its conserved first and last residue. D genes are given only for firm matches. Not all rows give a size; the values are once, few, many and, for expanded clones, a class.

-	TRBV28	TRBJ1-2	TRBD1	CASSIPGQEANYGYTF	TGTGCCAGCAGTATACCGGGACAGGAAGCTAACTATGGCTACACCTTC
once	TRBV6-1	TRBJ2-3	TRBD2	CASSEEAGGPDTQYF	TGTGCCAGCAGTGAAGAAGCGGGGGGCCCAGATACGCAGTATTTT
-	TRBV9	TRBJ2-1	-	CASSVDPHGRVTDEQFF	TGTGCCAGCAGCGTAGATCCCCATGGCAGGGTTACAGATGAGCAGTTCTTC
-	TRBV11-2	TRBJ2-7	-	CASSLPRRAGDEQYF	TGTGCCAGCAGCCTCCCTCGGAGGGCAGGAGACGAGCAGTACTTC
-	TRBV2	TRBJ2-2	-	CASSGGRAMNTGELFF	TGTGCCAGCAGCGGAGGCAGGGCCATGAACACCGGGGAGCTGTTTTTT
-	TRBV6-1	TRBJ2-7	TRBD1	CASSEGPQTGMGGQQYF	TGTGCCAGCAGTGAGGGGCCCCAGACAGGGATGGGCGGGCAGCAGTACTTC
-	TRBV5-1	TRBJ1-1	-	CASSLAGTLNTEAFF	TGCGCCAGCAGCTTGGCAGGGACTTTGAACACTGAAGCTTTCTTT
-	TRBV28	TRBJ2-1	TRBD2	CASSTTSGGLNEQFF	TGTGCCAGCAGTACGACTAGCGGGGGACTCAATGAGCAGTTCTTC
few	TRBV29-1	TRBJ1-1	-	CSVVEEWTEAFF	TGCAGCGTTGTAGAGGAGTGGACTGAAGCTTTCTTT
-	TRBV28	TRBJ1-6	TRBD1	CASSQSTGGAPLHF	TGTGCCAGCAGTCAATCCACAGGGGGCGCGCCCCTCCACTTT
-	TRBV5-1	TRBJ1-2	-	CASSLRGGANYGYTF	TGCGCCAGCAGCTTGAGGGGGGGCGCAAACTATGGCTACACCTTC
-	TRBV7-9	TRBJ2-6	TRBD1	CASSVNRGNVLTF	TGTGCCAGCAGCGTCAACAGGGGAAACGTCCTGACTTTC
few	TRBV1	TRBJ2-3	-	CTSSQGTGGGDTQYF	TGCACCAGCAGCCAAGGGACAGGGGGGGGAGATACGCAGTATTTT
-	TRBV27	TRBJ1-1	TRBD1	CASSSPGTGRQAFF	TGTGCCAGCAGTTCCCCGGGGACAGGCAGGCAAGCTTTCTTT
few	TRBV20-1	TRBJ1-1	-	CSGQGITEAFF	TGCAGTGGGCAGGGGATCACTGAAGCTTTCTTT
-	TRBV4-1	TRBJ2-2	TRBD1	CASSQEPGTANTGELFF	TGCGCCAGCAGCCAAGAACCCGGGACAGCCAACACCGGGGAGCTGTTTTTT
once	TRBV4-1	TRBJ2-7	TRBD2	CASSQPTSGDSYEQYF	TGCGCCAGCAGCCAACCAACTAGCGGGGACTCCTACGAGCAGTACTTC
-	TRBV9	TRBJ2-1	-	CASSVESRVVDEQFF	TGTGCCAGCAGCGTCGAATCTAGGGTGGTCGATGAGCAGTTCTTC
once	TRBV7-9	TRBJ1-2	-	CASSLIGTSYGYTF	TGTGCCAGCAGCTTAATCGGGACAAGCTATGGCTACACCTTC
-	TRBV15	TRBJ2-4	-	CATSSPFGGKNIQYF	TGTGCCACCAGCAGCCCTTTTGGGGGCAAAAACATTCAGTACTTC
-	TRBV10-1	TRBJ2-6	-	CASSESVATGANVLTF	TGCGCCAGCAGTGAGTCGGTAGCCACTGGGGCCAACGTCCTGACTTTC
-	TRBV27	TRBJ2-7	-	CASRGSTGSYEQYF	TGTGCCAGCAGGGGTTCGACAGGCTCCTACGAGCAGTACTTC
-	TRBV2	TRBJ2-7	TRBD1	CALRDRWSLEQYF	TGTGCCCTAAGGGACAGGTGGTCCCTCGAGCAGTACTTC
-	TRBV5-1	TRBJ2-3	TRBD1	CASSPSPGQGRDTQYF	TGCGCCAGCAGCCCCTCCCCGGGACAGGGAAGAGATACGCAGTATTTT
-	TRBV5-1	TRBJ2-7	-	CASSSDQFSYEQYF	TGCGCCAGCAGCTCCGATCAGTTCTCCTACGAGCAGTACTTC
-	TRBV12-5	TRBJ1-5	TRBD1	CASGSDRVGDQPQHF	TGTGCTAGTGGCTCGGACAGGGTTGGGGATCAGCCCCAGCATTTT
-	TRBV27	TRBJ1-4	-	CATKRGINEKLFF	TGTGCCACCAAACGGGGTATTAATGAAAAACTGTTTTTT
-	TRBV6-5	TRBJ1-5	-	CASSGSVNPQHF	TGTGCCAGCAGTGGGAGCGTAAATCCCCAGCATTTT
-	TRBV6-5	TRBJ1-4	-	CASSYSDRTHEKLFF	TGTGCCAGCAGTTACTCTGACAGGACCCATGAAAAACTGTTTTTT
-	TRBV15	TRBJ2-1	TRBD1	CATSRAPGQADEQFF	TGTGCCACCAGCAGAGCCCCGGGACAGGCGGATGAGCAGTTCTTC
-	TRBV29-1	TRBJ2-1	-	CSVVKYNEQFF	TGCAGCGTTGTGAAGTACAATGAGCAGTTCTTC
-	TRBV19	TRBJ2-5	TRBD2	CASSGLRTRETQYF	TGTGCCAGTAGTGGGCTGAGGACTAGGGAGACCCAGTACTTC
-	TRBV30	TRBJ1-2	-	CAWSVARAYYGYTF	TGTGCCTGGAGTGTAGCTAGGGCGTACTATGGCTACACCTTC
-	TRBV30	TRBJ1-5	-	CAWSASPADRNQPQHF	TGTGCCTGGAGTGCGTCTCCGGCCGATAGAAATCAGCCCCAGCATTTT
-	TRBV7-8	TRBJ1-3	-	CASSQHRMGNTIYF	TGTGCCAGCAGCCAACATCGAATGGGAAACACCATATATTTT
-	TRBV28	TRBJ2-7	TRBD1	CASSNRGELNEQYF	TGTGCCAGCAGTAACAGGGGCGAATTGAACGAGCAGTACTTC
-	TRBV6-1	TRBJ1-5	TRBD1	CASSGRPGQGDGNQPQHF	TGTGCCAGCAGTGGGCGGCCGGGACAGGGAGATGGCAATCAGCCCCAGCATTTT
-	TRBV25-1	TRBJ1-2	TRBD1	CASSEWDSYGYTF	TGTGCCAGCAGTGAGTGGGACAGCTATGGCTACACCTTC
-	TRBV7-9	TRBJ2-4	-	CASSLPSRVGNIQYF	TGTGCCAGCAGCCTTCCAAGCAGGGTTGGAAACATTCAGTACTTC
-	TRBV2	TRBJ2-7	-	CASSPGGVYEQYF	TGTGCCAGCAGTCCAGGGGGGGTTTACGAGCAGTACTTC
-	TRBV6-6	TRBJ2-3	-	CASKGGPGTDTQYF	TGTGCCAGCAAGGGGGGGCCGGGGACAGATACGCAGTATTTT
-	TRBV19	TRBJ1-1	-	CASSRRGLTEAFF	TGTGCCAGTAGTCGCCGGGGCCTCACTGAAGCTTTCTTT
-	TRBV29-1	TRBJ2-5	-	CSVEDLRVPGYQETQYF	TGCAGCGTTGAAGATTTACGAGTTCCAGGGTACCAAGAGACCCAGTACTTC
-	TRBV9	TRBJ1-2	-	CASSVGGPNYGYTF	TGTGCCAGCAGCGTAGGCGGGCCTAACTATGGCTACACCTTC
-	TRBV19	TRBJ1-2	-	CASSLFMKARRKSYGYTF	TGTGCCAGTAGTCTTTTCATGAAGGCACGAAGAAAGAGCTATGGCTACACCTTC
-	TRBV7-9	TRBJ1-2	-	CASSLFPRRAGPVVYGYTF	TGTGCCAGCAGCTTATTCCCCAGGAGGGCAGGCCCTGTTGTCTATGGCTACACCTTC
-	TRBV10-2	TRBJ2-1	TRBD2	CASSDSLAGANEQFF	TGCGCCAGCAGTGACAGTCTAGCGGGGGCCAATGAGCAGTTCTTC
-	TRBV10-3	TRBJ1-1	TRBD1	CAISESLGTANTEAFF	TGTGCCATCAGTGAGTCTCTCGGGACAGCGAACACTGAAGCTTTCTTT
-	TRBV2	TRBJ2-4	-	CASSVQGFGAKNIQYF	TGTGCCAGCAGTGTACAGGGATTCGGGGCCAAAAACATTCAGTACTTC
-	TRBV11-3	TRBJ2-1	-	CASSLGPDHNEQFF	TGTGCCAGCAGCTTAGGCCCGGACCACAATGAGCAGTTCTTC
-	TRBV19	TRBJ2-1	-	CASSPILGVNEQFF	TGTGCCAGTAGCCCCATCCTGGGTGTCAATGAGCAGTTCTTC
-	TRBV27	TRBJ2-7	-	CASSYSTGGLALYEQYF	TGTGCCAGCAGTTACTCTACGGGGGGCCTCGCCCTCTACGAGCAGTACTTC
-	TRBV19	TRBJ1-5	-	CASSRQWDNQPQHF	TGTGCCAGTAGTCGACAGTGGGACAATCAGCCCCAGCATTTT
-	TRBV12-5	TRBJ2-1	TRBD2	CASGQGLGSYNEQFF	TGTGCTAGTGGGCAGGGACTAGGCTCCTACAATGAGCAGTTCTTC
-	TRBV6-1	TRBJ1-2	-	CASSEVWGGVRDGYTF	TGTGCCAGCAGTGAAGTATGGGGAGGGGTTAGGGATGGCTACACCTTC
-	TRBV21-1	TRBJ1-3	-	CASRSNPTSGNTIYF	TGTGCCAGCAGATCAAACCCAACCTCTGGAAACACCATATATTTT
-	TRBV4-2	TRBJ2-3	-	CASSQEKGGGSTDTQYF	TGTGCCAGCAGCCAAGAGAAAGGGGGGGGGAGCACAGATACGCAGTATTTT